What follows are 20 T cell receptor beta chains derived from one specimen sequenced in a study of T cell clones after liver transplantation. Only in-frame clones appear in the TCRdb table, and some are missing; sequencing was by immunoSEQ multiplex PCR. Here the sample spans over 70,000 clones, under 90% being singletons. The sample consisted of CD4+ T cells from blood, taken 12 months after liver transplant. The receptors here all came from a human patient who received a liver transplant. The graft donor may account for some of the T cells.

The rearrangement joins TRBV7-9 to TRBJ2-1; 7 nucleotides align to TRBD1. The CDR3 is made up of 12 amino acids. After removal of 5 bases from V and 15 bases from J, the junction contained 10 bases not matched to a gene. Germline V lookup: CDR1 SEHNR, CDR2 FQNEAQ (reference sequence). In DNA, the CDR3 is TGTGCCAGCAGCCGGGACAGCACCAGCACGTTCTTC. Translation gives CASSRDSTSTFF. The full variable domain, completed using reference TRBV7-9 and TRBJ2-1, is DTGVSQNPRHKITKRGQNVTFRCDPISEHNRLYWYRQTLGQGPEFLTYFQNEAQLEKSRLLSDRFSAERPKGSFSTLEIQRTEQGDSAMYLCASSRDSTSTFFGPGTRLTVL.

This sequence joins TRBV11-3 and TRBJ2-5; TRBD2 aligns across 7 bases. V gave up 5 bases and J gave up 0 bases; unmatched junction bases: 6. Germline V lookup: CDR1 SGHNT, CDR2 YENEEA. There are 15 residues in the CDR3. The CDR3 sequence: CASSPGTTDQETQYF. The DNA of the CDR3 is TGTGCCAGCAGCCCCGGGACTACCGACCAAGAGACCCAGTACTTC.

In its sample, this clone was seen once. The chain carries TRBV5-1 and TRBJ2-7, with 9 positions matching TRBD1. Per the germline V gene, CDR1 is SGHRS and CDR2 is YFSETQ. Unmatched junction bases numbered 6, after V lost 6 bases and J lost 5 bases. This CDR3 comprises 13 residues. The CDR3 nucleotides are TGCGCCAGCATGTATGGGACAGGGCACGAGCAGTACTTC. Translation: CASMYGTGHEQYF.

This CDR3 reads CASMWARGNTIYF. Written as DNA, the CDR3 is TGTGCCAGCATGTGGGCGCGGGGAAACACCATATATTTT. This chain links TRBV28 with TRBJ1-3; D unclear. The CDR3 length is 13 residues. Germline V lookup: CDR1 MDHEN, CDR2 SYDVKM. With 7 bases removed from V and 4 bases from J, the gap between germline ends came to 11 bases.

The chain joins TRBV18 to TRBJ2-1, with TRBD1 as a possible D gene (6 bases). Germline V CDR1 and CDR2: KGHSH, LQKENI. The CDR3 covers 14 residues. Trimming removed 8 bases at V and 0 bases at J, with 11 bases between. The CDR3 loop is CASQTDSSYNEQFF. The CDR3 nucleotides read TGTGCCAGCCAAACGGACAGCTCCTACAATGAGCAGTTCTTC. The complete variable domain, with remaining parts taken from reference TRBV18 and TRBJ2-1, reads NAGVMQNPRHLVRRRGQEARLRCSPMKGHSHVYWYRQLPEEGLKFMVYLQKENIIDESGMPKERFSAEFPKEGPSILRIQQVVRGDSAAYFCASQTDSSYNEQFFGPGTRLTVL.

The chain carries TRBV28 and TRBJ1-4; unclear D gene. Germline V gene sequence: CDR1 MDHEN, CDR2 SYDVKM. The V end lost 1 base, the J end lost 14 bases, and 17 bases lay between the germline ends. The CDR3 has 14 amino acids. CDR3 DNA sequence: TGTGCCAGCAGTTTATATGAAGGTAAACGCGACCTGTTTTTT. Its translation: CASSLYEGKRDLFF.

The rearrangement uses TRBV30 and TRBJ2-5, with 13 bases that match TRBD2. CDR1 is GTSNPN, CDR2 SVGIG, per germline (reference sequence). Trimming cost V 4 bases and J 1 base; bases outside gene matches: 6. This CDR3 comprises 16 residues. CDR3 DNA sequence: TGTGCCTGGACCGCGGGGACTAGCGGGACCCAAGAGACCCAGTACTTC. Its translation is CAWTAGTSGTQETQYF. Drawing the rest from reference TRBV30 and TRBJ2-5, the complete variable domain is SQTIHQWPATLVQPVGSPLSLECTVEGTSNPNLYWYRQAAGRGLQLLFYSVGIGQISSEVPQNLSASRPQDRQFILSSKKLLLSDSGFYLCAWTAGTSGTQETQYFGPGTRLLVL.

The chain employs TRBV7-9 and TRBJ2-7; D is unresolved. The germline CDR1 and CDR2 sequences are SEHNR and FQNEAQ (reference sequence). V was clipped by 4 bases and J by 1 base, with 11 bases between them. The CDR3 is made up of 14 amino acids. The CDR3 coding sequence is TGTGCCAGCAGCTCCCGAACGGGTTCCTACGAGCAGTACTTC. Translation: CASSSRTGSYEQYF.

The chain links TRBV28 to TRBJ2-1; D is uncertain. Germline V lookup: CDR1 MDHEN, CDR2 SYDVKM. Trimming removed 3 bases at V and 7 bases at J, with 13 bases between. The CDR3 has 14 amino acids. The CDR3 protein is CASSFRNKGNEQFF. CDR3 in DNA: TGTGCCAGCAGTTTTCGAAACAAAGGGAATGAGCAGTTCTTC. The full variable domain, completed using reference TRBV28 and TRBJ2-1, is DVKVTQSSRYLVKRTGEKVFLECVQDMDHENMFWYRQDPGLGLRLIYFSYDVKMKEKGDIPEGYSVSREKKERFSLILESASTNQTSMYLCASSFRNKGNEQFFGPGTRLTVL.

This chain connects TRBV30 to TRBJ2-5, with D unresolved. The ends were cut back, 1 base at V and 0 bases at J, with 15 bases in the middle. The germline V gene has CDR1 GTSNPN and CDR2 SVGIG (reference sequence). CDR3 length: 16 residues. This chain's CDR3 is CAWSEALRTYQETQYF. The CDR3 DNA sequence: TGTGCCTGGAGTGAGGCCCTCCGGACGTACCAAGAGACCCAGTACTTC.

V is TRBV6-5 and J is TRBJ2-1; D not certain. The V end was cut by 1 base, the J end by 8 bases, with 12 bases between. CDR3 length: 14 residues. Germline assignment: CDR1 MNHEY and CDR2 SVGAGI. The CDR3 nucleotides are TGTGCCAGCAGTTACTTCATTGGCCGGGATGAGCAGTTCTTC. It translates to CASSYFIGRDEQFF.

The V call is TRBV7-2, the J call TRBJ1-5; TRBD1 agrees at 7 bases. J was trimmed by 5 bases and V by 5 bases; bases with no gene match: 3. CDR3 length: 13 amino acids. Per germline, CDR1 SGHTA and CDR2 FQGNSA. The CDR3, as DNA: TGTGCCAGCAGCCTAGACAGGGATCAGCCCCAGCATTTT. This sequence encodes CASSLDRDQPQHF. Supplemented by reference TRBV7-2 and TRBJ1-5, the full variable domain reads GAGVSQSPSNKVTEKGKDVELRCDPISGHTALYWYRQSLGQGLEFLIYFQGNSAPDKSGLPSDRFSAERTGGSVSTLTIQRTQQEDSAVYLCASSLDRDQPQHFGDGTRLSIL.

J is TRBJ1-6 and V is TRBV5-4; D not certain. CDR1 and CDR2 from the germline V gene are SGHNT and YYREEE (reference sequence). The V end was cut by 4 bases, the J end by 11 bases, with 10 bases between. This CDR3 is built from 12 residues. Here the CDR3 reads CASSPGRAPLHF. The DNA for the CDR3 is TGTGCCAGCAGCCCCGGTCGGGCACCCCTCCACTTT.

J is TRBJ1-2 and V is TRBV15, with D perhaps TRBD1 (5 bases). Germline values: CDR1 LNHNV, CDR2 YYDKDF (reference sequence). Trimming cost V 0 bases and J 6 bases, with 26 bases left between them. The CDR3 loop spans 19 amino acids. The CDR3 DNA reads TGTGCCACCAGCAGAGATTCGGGGCGGTGGGCAGGCGATATCCATGGCTACACCTTC. This sequence encodes CATSRDSGRWAGDIHGYTF.

This clone was seen just once. The rearrangement links TRBV7-8 to TRBJ1-4, with a possible D match to TRBD1 (5 bases). The V end lost 6 bases, the J end lost 6 bases, and 8 bases lay between the germline ends. The CDR3 sequence is 12 residues long. Germline V CDR1 and CDR2: SGHVS, FQNEAQ. CDR3 protein: CASRGGDEKLFF. The CDR3 nucleotides read TGTGCCAGCAGGGGGGGAGATGAAAAACTGTTTTTT.

With regard to this clone: Sequence at one end of the junction differs from germline and may be a read error. The V gene is TRBV6-5, the J gene TRBJ2-1; D may correspond to TRBD1 or TRBD2 (5 bases each). This CDR3 is built from 16 residues. Germline V lookup: CDR1 MNHEY, CDR2 SVGAGI. CDR3 nucleotides: TGTGCCAGCAGTAACTCGGGGCACAGCTCCTACAATGAGCAGTTCTTC. Translating gives CASSNSGHSSYNEQFF.

This CDR3 reads CASSTGGLNTGELFF. CDR3 nucleotides: TGTGCCAGCAGCACAGGCGGGTTAAACACCGGGGAGCTGTTTTTT. The chain carries TRBV11-3 and TRBJ2-2; D is possibly TRBD1 or TRBD2 (5 bases each). The CDR3 has 15 residues. The V and J ends lost 5 bases and 2 bases respectively, with 12 bases between them. Germline CDR1 and CDR2: SGHNT and YENEEA.

In its sample, this clone was seen once. The chain has TRBV5-1 and TRBJ2-1; tentatively, D is TRBD1 or TRBD2 (5 bases each). With 0 bases removed from V and 9 bases from J, the gap between germline ends came to 13 bases. This CDR3 is built from 14 residues. Germline V lookup: CDR1 SGHRS, CDR2 YFSETQ. The CDR3 reads CASSLDQGESEQFF. The CDR3 nucleotides are TGCGCCAGCAGCTTGGATCAGGGAGAGAGTGAGCAGTTCTTC. Filled out from reference TRBV5-1 and TRBJ2-1, the complete variable domain reads KAGVTQTPRYLIKTRGQQVTLSCSPISGHRSVSWYQQTPGQGLQFLFEYFSETQRNKGNFPGRFSGRQFSNSRSEMNVSTLELGDSALYLCASSLDQGESEQFFGPGTRLTVL.

The chain joins TRBV6-5 to TRBJ1-1; the D gene is possibly TRBD1 (5 bases). The germline V and J ends were trimmed by 4 bases and 5 bases, with 11 bases remaining between them. In germline, CDR1 is MNHEY, CDR2 SVGAGI. This CDR3 is 13 amino acids long. Written as DNA, the CDR3 is TGTGCCAGCAGTTCCCCTCAGGGAACTGAAGCTTTCTTT. It codes for CASSSPQGTEAFF.

V gene TRBV6-6 combines with J gene TRBJ2-7, with D perhaps TRBD2 (6 bases). CDR3 length: 11 amino acids. V shed 5 bases and J shed 12 bases, with 14 bases lying between them. CDR1 is MNHNY, CDR2 SVGAGI, per germline (reference sequence). CDR3 coding DNA: TGTGCCAGCAGTACAGCTAGCGCCCCGTACTTC. This translates into CASSTASAPYF.